This is a list of T cell receptor beta chains from one sample in a study of CD8+CD57+ T cells in acquired aplastic anemia. MiXCR, applied by TCRdb to the reads, yields one record per CDR3 protein. The sample holds about 180,000 distinct CDR3 sequences, 40% to 50% seen once. Sequenced material: sorted CD4+, CD8+, or CD8+CD57+ T cells (not recorded which) from PBMCs. The receptors here all came from a human donor with aplastic anemia. Each CDR3 is given with its conserved first and last residue. A D gene is named only where the DNA matches it firmly. Not every row has a clone size; where given, it reads once, few, many or a size class.

len: 15; abundance: many; v_gene: TRBV20-1; d_gene: NA; j_gene: TRBJ1-4; CDR3nt: TGCAGTGCTAGAGGAGTATGGCCTGCTAATGAAAAACTGTTTTTT; CDR3aa: CSARGVWPANEKLFF
len: 14; abundance: NA; v_gene: TRBV5-1; d_gene: TRBD1; j_gene: TRBJ1-6; CDR3nt: TGCGCCAGCAGTTCGGGACAGACGGAGTCACCCCTCCACTTT; CDR3aa: CASSSGQTESPLHF
len: 15; abundance: many; v_gene: TRBV7-9; d_gene: TRBD1; j_gene: TRBJ1-4; CDR3nt: TGTGCCAGCAGCACCCCGACAGGGGGAAATGAAAAACTGTTTTTT; CDR3aa: CASSTPTGGNEKLFF
len: 13; abundance: many; v_gene: TRBV6-2/TRBV6-3; d_gene: NA; j_gene: TRBJ1-1; CDR3nt: TGTGCCACCGGCGACACCCCGAACACTGAAGCTTTCTTT; CDR3aa: CATGDTPNTEAFF
len: 11; abundance: many; v_gene: TRBV3-1; d_gene: NA; j_gene: TRBJ2-7; CDR3nt: TGTGCCAGCAGCTTCAATCGCGAGCAGTACTTC; CDR3aa: CASSFNREQYF
len: 17; abundance: NA; v_gene: TRBV10-3; d_gene: TRBD1; j_gene: TRBJ1-6; CDR3nt: TGTGCCATCCAGGCAGGGGGCGATAGCTCCTATAATTCACCCCTCCACTTT; CDR3aa: CAIQAGGDSSYNSPLHF
len: 15; abundance: many; v_gene: TRBV25-1; d_gene: NA; j_gene: TRBJ1-1; CDR3nt: TGTGCCAGCAGTGAAAGGATGGTCGGGGGAACTGAAGCTTTCTTT; CDR3aa: CASSERMVGGTEAFF
len: 17; abundance: NA; v_gene: TRBV6-2/TRBV6-3; d_gene: NA; j_gene: TRBJ2-7; CDR3nt: TGTGCCAGCAGTTACTCGATAGGCGGGGGCCCTTCCATTCAGCAGTACTTC; CDR3aa: CASSYSIGGGPSIQQYF
len: 15; abundance: NA; v_gene: TRBV20-1; d_gene: NA; j_gene: TRBJ2-3; CDR3nt: TGCAGTGCTAGAGATCCAGGGCTTCGGGAAGATACGCAGTATTTT; CDR3aa: CSARDPGLREDTQYF
len: 13; abundance: NA; v_gene: TRBV5-6; d_gene: NA; j_gene: TRBJ2-3; CDR3nt: TGTGCCAGCAGCTTTTACTTTCAAGATACGCAGTATTTT; CDR3aa: CASSFYFQDTQYF
len: 15; abundance: many; v_gene: TRBV9; d_gene: NA; j_gene: TRBJ1-4; CDR3nt: TGTGCCAGCAGCGTAGCTGAGGGGCGTAGTGAAAAACTGTTTTTT; CDR3aa: CASSVAEGRSEKLFF
len: 12; abundance: once; v_gene: TRBV10-3; d_gene: NA; j_gene: TRBJ2-7; CDR3nt: TGTGCCAAACAGGGAGGGGACTACGAGCAGTACTTC; CDR3aa: CAKQGGDYEQYF
len: 15; abundance: few; v_gene: TRBV20-1; d_gene: TRBD1; j_gene: TRBJ1-1; CDR3nt: TGCAGTGCTTCTCGACTCGACAGGGCGAACACTGAAGCTTTCTTT; CDR3aa: CSASRLDRANTEAFF
len: 16; abundance: NA; v_gene: TRBV9; d_gene: NA; j_gene: TRBJ2-5; CDR3nt: TGTGCCAGCAGCGTAGAGGCGGGGAGCCCCCAAGAGACCCAGTACTTC; CDR3aa: CASSVEAGSPQETQYF
len: 15; abundance: many; v_gene: TRBV7-9; d_gene: NA; j_gene: TRBJ1-1; CDR3nt: TGTGCCAGCAGCCGTTTGGGGGGCAGGAACACTGAAGCTTTCTTT; CDR3aa: CASSRLGGRNTEAFF
len: 14; abundance: NA; v_gene: TRBV2; d_gene: NA; j_gene: TRBJ1-1; CDR3nt: TGTGCCAGCAGTGAACGGTTGGTGAACACTGAAGCTTTCTTT; CDR3aa: CASSERLVNTEAFF
len: 13; abundance: many; v_gene: TRBV25-1; d_gene: NA; j_gene: TRBJ2-2; CDR3nt: TGTGCCAGCACCAGGGTGGGCACCGGGGAGCTGTTTTTT; CDR3aa: CASTRVGTGELFF
len: 13; abundance: NA; v_gene: TRBV19; d_gene: TRBD1; j_gene: TRBJ1-5; CDR3nt: TGTGCCAGTAGGACAGGGGCGAGACAGCCCCAGCATTTT; CDR3aa: CASRTGARQPQHF